The 6 T cell receptor beta chains given below trace back to one sample, sequenced in a study of blood T cell repertoires in COVID-19. Sequenced by immunoSEQ multiplex PCR; TCRdb stores in-frame clones only, minus some. The data show roughly 69,000 clones, about 86% seen once. The source material was peripheral blood. Every receptor here comes from a human donor in a cohort sampled during active COVID-19.

This clone came up once. The rearrangement uses TRBV7-2 and TRBJ2-7; D possibly corresponds to TRBD2 (6 bases). Trimming took off 10 bases at V and 1 base at J, with 17 bases between the two ends. Germline loops: CDR1 SGHTA, CDR2 FQGNSA. This CDR3 contains 14 residues. The CDR3 DNA is TGTGCCACGTCGGGGGAGCGGCGGTCCTACGAGCAGTACTTC. Protein sequence: CATSGERRSYEQYF. Full variable domain (rest looked up from reference TRBV7-2 and TRBJ2-7): GAGVSQSPSNKVTEKGKDVELRCDPISGHTALYWYRQSLGQGLEFLIYFQGNSAPDKSGLPSDRFSAERTGGSVSTLTIQRTQQEDSAVYLCATSGERRSYEQYFGPGTRLTVT.

This chain links TRBV27 with TRBJ1-2; 11 nucleotides agree with TRBD1. Germline trimming cut 3 bases from V and 7 bases from J; bases unmatched to any gene: 10. Per germline, CDR1 MNHEY and CDR2 SMNVEV (reference sequence). The CDR3 has 16 residues. The CDR3 DNA reads TGTGCCAGCAGTTTTGCGGGACAGGGGGTTGACGGTGGCTACACCTTC. Protein product: CASSFAGQGVDGGYTF.

V and J are TRBV27 and TRBJ1-4; 11 bases are a match to TRBD1. V lost 5 bases, J lost 7 bases, and 6 bases stayed unmatched. CDR1 and CDR2 (germline): MNHEY, SMNVEV (reference sequence). This CDR3 is 15 amino acids long. The CDR3 region is CASSPDGTGGEKLFF. CDR3 sequence (DNA): TGTGCCAGCAGTCCGGACGGGACAGGGGGTGAAAAACTGTTTTTT.

V usage is TRBV10-3 and J usage is TRBJ1-5, with TRBD1 as a possible D gene (6 bases). Trimming took off 3 bases at V and 3 bases at J, with 12 bases between the two ends. Germline-derived CDR1 and CDR2 are ENHRY and SYGVKD. This CDR3 has 15 amino acids. CDR3 in amino acids: CAISENGQSNQPQHF. CDR3 nucleotide sequence: TGTGCCATCAGTGAAAACGGACAGTCCAATCAGCCCCAGCATTTT.

A few counts support this clone. The genes are TRBV30 and TRBJ2-7; tentatively, D is TRBD2 (6 bases). There are 14 residues in the CDR3. Per germline, CDR1 GTSNPN and CDR2 SVGIG (reference sequence). V shed 4 bases and J shed 1 base, with 14 bases lying between them. The CDR3 is CAWKRASESYEQYF. The CDR3 coding sequence is TGTGCCTGGAAACGGGCTAGCGAGTCCTACGAGCAGTACTTC.

This rearrangement joins TRBV7-9 to TRBJ1-1; D is undetermined. The germline V gene has CDR1 SEHNR and CDR2 FQNEAQ (reference sequence). The length of the CDR3 is 14 residues. V was trimmed by 2 bases and J by 3 bases, leaving 10 bases between them. The CDR3 sequence: CASSLTQEDTEAFF. The CDR3 bases are TGTGCCAGCAGCTTAACGCAGGAGGACACTGAAGCTTTCTTT.